The source of this TCR beta chain is a study of CD8+ T cells in alopecia areata. About the study: Oral tofacitinib (5 to 10 mg twice daily) was administered to treated patients.

This clone was found a few times. Its antigen is as yet unknown. Extracted RNA was reverse transcribed into cDNA, the sequencing template. Libraries were prepared by immunoSEQ multiplex PCR; TCRdb keeps only in-frame clonotypes and omits some of them. The sample carries approximately 200,000 clones, approximately 40% recorded once. Treatment here: oral pan-JAK inhibitor, 5-10 mg twice daily. The CDR3 is made up of 18 amino acids. The germline V gene has CDR1 SNHLY and CDR2 FYNNEI. V lost 4 bases and J lost 0; bases outside the gene matches: 10. Broader study findings: Scalp clonality and expanded CD8+ clones among the top 100 fell significantly with tofacitinib.

The J gene is TRBJ2-4, the V gene TRBV2; TRBD2 aligns across 9 bases. The sequenced sample was CD4+ T cells sorted from blood, obtained at approximately week 37, from a patient treated with tofacitinib. The TCR comes from a human donor with alopecia areata. Written as DNA, the CDR3 is TGTGCCAGCAGTGGGCCGACTAGCGGTATACTAGCCAAAAACATTCAGTACTTC. Protein product: CASSGPTSGILAKNIQYF.